The 11 T cell receptor beta chains presented below share a single source sample, sequenced in a study of blood T cell repertoires in COVID-19. Some clones are missing from TCRdb's copy, which holds only in-frame ones; the method was immunoSEQ multiplex PCR. The sample contains 240,000 or so clones, 86% of which appear only once. The sequenced sample was peripheral blood. Source of these receptors: a woman in her 30s who had recovered from COVID-19.

The V gene is TRBV7-8, the J gene TRBJ1-6; D gene ambiguous. The CDR3 totals 13 residues. Trimming took off 5 bases at V and 11 bases at J, with 13 bases between the two ends. The germline V gene has CDR1 SGHVS and CDR2 FQNEAQ. The CDR3 coding sequence is TGTGCCAGCAGCCCAGAACCTCCAACACCCCTCCACTTT. Amino acids: CASSPEPPTPLHF.

This clone appeared a few times. The gene calls are TRBV7-9 and TRBJ1-4, with TRBD1 identical over 7 bases. The CDR3 length is 16 residues. The germline gives CDR1 SEHNR, CDR2 FQNEAQ (reference sequence). Trimming cost V 2 bases and J 5 bases; bases outside gene matches: 8. DNA of the CDR3: TGTGCCAGCAGCTTATTGACAGGGCAAAGAAATGAAAAACTGTTTTTT. Protein product: CASSLLTGQRNEKLFF.

This clone appeared a single time. The V call is TRBV6-1, the J call TRBJ2-5; 7 bases fit TRBD1. With V trimmed by 2 bases and J by 4 bases, 7 bases remained unmatched. CDR1 is MNHNS, CDR2 SASEGT, per germline. CDR3 length equals 15 residues. CDR3 coding DNA: TGTGCCAGCAGTGAAATGGCAGGGGGTGCAGAGACCCAGTACTTC. This sequence encodes CASSEMAGGAETQYF.

The rearrangement uses TRBV19 and TRBJ1-2, with D possibly matching TRBD1 (6 bases). This CDR3 is 12 amino acids long. V gave up 6 bases and J gave up 7 bases, with 12 bases separating them. Germline CDR1 and CDR2: LNHDA and SQIVND (reference sequence). In nucleotides, the CDR3 is TGTGCCAGTAGGAGACAGGACTCTGGCTACACCTTC. It translates to CASRRQDSGYTF.

V usage is TRBV7-3 and J usage is TRBJ2-1, with 13 bases aligning to TRBD2. V trimming: 5 bases; J trimming: 6 bases; junction bases outside the gene matches: 13. CDR1 and CDR2 from the germline V gene are SGHTA and FQGTGA. The CDR3 loop spans 18 amino acids. CDR3 region: CASSAIGPTSGGSNEQFF. In nucleotides, the CDR3 is TGTGCCAGCAGCGCTATTGGCCCGACTAGCGGGGGGTCCAATGAGCAGTTCTTC.

The chain is built from TRBV3-1 (or the pseudogene TRBV3-2) and TRBJ2-1; 9 nucleotides match TRBD2. Germline trimming cut 1 base from V and 2 bases from J; bases unmatched to any gene: 9. There are 18 residues in the CDR3. CDR1 is LGHDT, CDR2 YNNKEL, per germline (reference sequence). The CDR3, as DNA: TGTGCCAGCAGCCAAGTCGTCGGGCGGGGGGGCCCCTACAATGAGCAGTTCTTC. This encodes CASSQVVGRGGPYNEQFF.

There are a few counts of this clone. J is TRBJ1-1 and V is TRBV14; no clear D gene. V was shortened by 1 base and J by 1 base, with 10 bases between the two germline ends. Germline V gives CDR1 SGHDN, CDR2 FVKESK. CDR3 size: 15 residues. The CDR3 protein is CASSQAAGGNTEAFF. Written as DNA, the CDR3 is TGTGCCAGCAGCCAAGCAGCAGGAGGGAACACTGAAGCTTTCTTT.

This clone came up once. The chain couples TRBV27 to TRBJ2-7; D possibly corresponds to TRBD1 (5 bases). The V end lost 0 bases, the J end lost 1 base, and 13 bases lay between the germline ends. CDR1 MNHEY and CDR2 SMNVEV come from the germline V gene (reference sequence). CDR3 length equals 16 residues. The chain's CDR3 is CASSLSRDVGSYEQYF. In DNA form, the CDR3 reads TGTGCCAGCAGTTTATCCAGGGATGTTGGGTCCTACGAGCAGTACTTC.

This clone was counted a few times. The J gene is TRBJ1-1, the V gene TRBV19; the D gene is possibly TRBD1 (5 bases). The germline V gene has CDR1 LNHDA and CDR2 SQIVND (reference sequence). The CDR3 runs 12 residues. V lost 10 bases and J lost 3, with 12 bases in between. The CDR3 DNA is TGTGCCACTGGGGCAGGGTACACTGAAGCTTTCTTT. This sequence encodes CATGAGYTEAFF. The full variable domain, completed using reference TRBV19 and TRBJ1-1, is DGGITQSPKYLFRKEGQNVTLSCEQNLNHDAMYWYRQDPGQGLRLIYYSQIVNDFQKGDIAEGYSVSREKKESFPLTVTSAQKNPTAFYLCATGAGYTEAFFGQGTRLTVV.

The CDR3 DNA reads TGTGCCAGCAGCCGGAGGGGCTCAAACTATGGCTACACCTTC. Translating it yields CASSRRGSNYGYTF. The chain uses TRBV5-4 and TRBJ1-2; the D gene is possibly TRBD1 (5 bases). Germline lookup yields CDR1 SGHNT and CDR2 YYREEE (reference sequence). This CDR3 region has 14 residues. Trimming pared 4 bases from V and 2 bases from J, leaving 12 bases between.

The chain has TRBV19 and TRBJ1-4; 7 nucleotides match TRBD1. Losses at the gene ends were 10 bases for V and 6 bases for J; bases not matched to a gene: 11. There are 14 residues in the CDR3. Germline loops: CDR1 LNHDA, CDR2 SQIVND (reference sequence). DNA of the CDR3: TGTGCCAACCCACAGGGGCGAGAGCATGAAAAACTGTTTTTT. Amino acids: CANPQGREHEKLFF.